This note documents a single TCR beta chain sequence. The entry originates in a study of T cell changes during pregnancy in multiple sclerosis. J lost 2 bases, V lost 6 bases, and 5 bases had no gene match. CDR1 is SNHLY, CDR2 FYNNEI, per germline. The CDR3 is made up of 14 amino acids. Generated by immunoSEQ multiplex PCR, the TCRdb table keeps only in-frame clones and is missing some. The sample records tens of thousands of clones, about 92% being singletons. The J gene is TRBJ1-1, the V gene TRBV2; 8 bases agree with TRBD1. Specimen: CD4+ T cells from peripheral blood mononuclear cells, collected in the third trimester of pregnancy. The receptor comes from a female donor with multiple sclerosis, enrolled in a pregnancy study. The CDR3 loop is CASSDRGTNTEAFF. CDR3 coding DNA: TGTGCCAGCAGCGACAGGGGTACCAACACTGAAGCTTTCTTT.